The T cell receptor beta chain described here comes from a study of cytomegalovirus exposure and HLA in healthy donors. Comments on this clone: Antigen: not known.

The germline CDR1 and CDR2 sequences are SGHVS and FQNEAQ. Trimming stripped 4 bases from V and 5 bases from J, with 21 bases between. The CDR3 has 16 amino acids. Study observations and caveats: HLA alleles showed associations with roughly 17,000 TCR beta sequences in a later analysis, at a 0.05 false discovery rate. Overall, around 150 TCR beta chains were annotated as cytomegalovirus-associated. A cluster of highly shared sequence variants was likely a sequencing artifact.

13 Jbeta primers and 60 Vbeta primers were used for the PCR. Authors' processing steps: As a later analysis found, there were around 86 million unique TCR beta chains, of which some 10 million were shared. TCRdb's table, derived via immunoSEQ multiplex PCR, lists solely in-frame clones and lacks some. Clone size and V and J calls were adopted from that table, with D and trimming inferred from the DNA. Among about 130,000 clones listed, roughly a tenth were seen once. This clonotype originated in a woman between 18 and 30 years old in good health and CMV-seropositive. The source material was PBMCs. The chain uses TRBV7-8 and TRBJ2-7; D is perhaps TRBD1 (7 bases). CDR3 coding DNA: TGTGCCAGCAGCTCGGGGTCAGGGGGACTGATGGACGAGCAGTACTTC. Protein: CASSSGSGGLMDEQYF. The full variable domain, in which reference TRBV7-8 and TRBJ2-7 provide the parts outside the CDR3, is GAGVSQSPRYKVAKRGQDVALRCDPISGHVSLFWYQQALGQGPEFLTYFQNEAQLDKSGLPSDRFFAERPEGSVSTLKIQRTQQEDSAVYLCASSSGSGGLMDEQYFGPGTRLTVT.